These T cell receptor beta chains were read from a single sample in a study of PD-1 blockade in classical Hodgkin lymphoma. The protocol was immunoSEQ multiplex PCR, while the TCRdb copy is restricted to in-frame clones and leaves out a portion. The table records roughly 32,000 clones, 94% of them present only once. Sequencing used peripheral blood mononuclear cells (PBMCs). These TCRs come from a human donor with classical Hodgkin lymphoma. Each CDR3 is given with its conserved first and last residue. Fields, in order: V gene, clone size, D gene, J gene, CDR3 DNA, CDR3 protein. The D gene is left open where the match is weak. Some rows mark clone size as missing; the rest say once, few, many or name a class of expanded clone.

TRBV6-4,NA,NA,TRBJ1-1,TGTGCCAGCAGTCTCTCGGCGGGTTGGAACACTGAAGCTTTCTTT,CASSLSAGWNTEAFF
TRBV7-9,NA,TRBD2,TRBJ2-3,TGTGCCAGCAGCCTAAGCCATAGCGGGGGACACACAGATACGCAGTATTTT,CASSLSHSGGHTDTQYF
TRBV10-3,NA,NA,TRBJ2-4,TGTGCCACTCAGGGGTTGAGCAAAAACATTCAGTACTTC,CATQGLSKNIQYF
TRBV19,NA,NA,TRBJ1-2,TGTGCCAGTAGTCCGGACAGACCTAACTATGGCTACACCTTC,CASSPDRPNYGYTF
TRBV5-1,NA,TRBD2,TRBJ2-3,TGCGCCAGCAGCTTGGCCGGACTAGCGGGGAGCACAGATACGCAGTATTTT,CASSLAGLAGSTDTQYF
TRBV5-1,NA,NA,TRBJ1-2,TGCGCCAGCAGCTTGGAGCAGGGGACGGGAGGCTACACCTTC,CASSLEQGTGGYTF
TRBV11-3,NA,NA,TRBJ2-3,TGTGCCAGCAGCTTAGGGCCTAGTGGGGAGACGCAGTATTTT,CASSLGPSGETQYF
TRBV2,NA,TRBD1,TRBJ2-7,TGTGCCAGCAGTCGCGACAGGGAGCCTCCCGACTTC,CASSRDREPPDF
TRBV5-4,NA,TRBD2,TRBJ2-3,TGTGCCAGCAGCGCCGGGACTAGCTTGGCAGATACGCAGTATTTT,CASSAGTSLADTQYF
TRBV5-4,NA,TRBD2,TRBJ2-6,TGTGCCAGCAGCCCGGGACTAGCGGGGGCAACCAACGTCCTGACTTTC,CASSPGLAGATNVLTF
TRBV10-2,NA,NA,TRBJ1-1,TGCGCCAGCAGTGAAGGCGGGGGGAACACTGAAGCTTTCTTT,CASSEGGGNTEAFF
TRBV11-2,NA,NA,TRBJ1-5,TGTGCCAGCACCTCCGGGGCCAATCAGCCCCAGCATTTT,CASTSGANQPQHF
TRBV2,NA,TRBD2,TRBJ2-7,TGTGCCAGCAGAGGACTAGCGGGAAACTCCTACGAGCAGTACTTC,CASRGLAGNSYEQYF
TRBV4-2,NA,TRBD2,TRBJ2-3,TGTGCCAGCAGCCCAGGGACTAGCGGGGAGTCTAGCACAGATACGCAGTATTTT,CASSPGTSGESSTDTQYF
TRBV7-3,NA,TRBD1,TRBJ2-5,TGTGCCAGCAGCACATCCGGGACAGGGGTATTGTACTTC,CASSTSGTGVLYF
TRBV7-8,NA,NA,TRBJ1-4,TGTGCCAGCAGCCCGACCGGGATAACGGCAACTAATGAAAAACTGTTTTTT,CASSPTGITATNEKLFF
TRBV11-3,NA,NA,TRBJ2-7,TGTGCCAGCAGCCTCGTCGAAGGTTCCTACGAGCAGTACTTC,CASSLVEGSYEQYF
TRBV18,NA,NA,TRBJ1-2,TGTGCCAGCTCACCCGATCAAAACAATGGCTACACCTTC,CASSPDQNNGYTF
TRBV28,NA,TRBD2,TRBJ2-1,TGTGCCAGCAGTTTATTGGGGGGGACTTACAATGAGCAGTTCTTC,CASSLLGGTYNEQFF
TRBV6-1,NA,NA,TRBJ1-4,TGTGCCAGCAGAACTGTTGATGAAAAACTGTTTTTT,CASRTVDEKLFF
TRBV5-6,NA,NA,TRBJ1-3,TGTGCCAGCAGCTTGGTAGGGTGGGGGGCTTCGGCCGGAAACACCATATATTTT,CASSLVGWGASAGNTIYF
TRBV5-1,NA,NA,TRBJ2-5,TGCGCCAGCAGTCGTCCTGAAAACCTCGCGGAGACCCAGTACTTC,CASSRPENLAETQYF
TRBV2,NA,NA,TRBJ1-2,TGTGCCAGCAGTGACAGGTCAGGACGGGGAACCTTC,CASSDRSGRGTF
TRBV5-4,NA,NA,TRBJ1-1,TGTGCCAGCAGCTTGGATCCGGGGGCGGGCACTGAAGCTTTCTTT,CASSLDPGAGTEAFF
TRBV14,NA,NA,TRBJ2-2,TGTGCCAGCAGCCAGACTCAGGGGTCTGCCGGGGAGCTGTTTTTT,CASSQTQGSAGELFF
TRBV6-6,NA,NA,TRBJ2-1,TGTGCCAGCAGTACTTGGACAGAAGCAGGCAATGAGCAGTTCTTC,CASSTWTEAGNEQFF
TRBV30,NA,NA,TRBJ1-1,TGTGCCTGGAGTTTTTCCGTGAACACTGAAGCTTTCTTT,CAWSFSVNTEAFF
TRBV7-8,NA,NA,TRBJ2-7,TGTGCCAGCAGCTCCCGGACGGGAACCTACGAGCAGTACTTC,CASSSRTGTYEQYF
TRBV28,few,NA,TRBJ2-7,TGTGCCAGCAGCCTGCCAGGAGAACTATCCTACGAGCAGTACTTC,CASSLPGELSYEQYF
TRBV6-1,NA,TRBD1,TRBJ1-1,TGTGCCAGCAGTGCCGACAGGGAGTTTTACACTGAAGCTTTCTTT,CASSADREFYTEAFF
TRBV7-9,NA,TRBD2,TRBJ2-1,TGTGCCAGCAGCCCGAGACTAGCGGGGGGGAATGAGCAGTTCTTC,CASSPRLAGGNEQFF
TRBV19,NA,NA,TRBJ1-6,TGTGCCAGTAATGGAGAATATAATTCACCCCTCCACTTT,CASNGEYNSPLHF
TRBV5-4,NA,TRBD1,TRBJ1-1,TGTGCCAGCAGACCCCGGGACAGGGGGCTGAGCACTGAAGCTTTCTTT,CASRPRDRGLSTEAFF
TRBV5-8,NA,NA,TRBJ2-7,TGTGCCAGCAGGTCCCGACTCAGCGCCTCCTACGAGCAGTACTTC,CASRSRLSASYEQYF